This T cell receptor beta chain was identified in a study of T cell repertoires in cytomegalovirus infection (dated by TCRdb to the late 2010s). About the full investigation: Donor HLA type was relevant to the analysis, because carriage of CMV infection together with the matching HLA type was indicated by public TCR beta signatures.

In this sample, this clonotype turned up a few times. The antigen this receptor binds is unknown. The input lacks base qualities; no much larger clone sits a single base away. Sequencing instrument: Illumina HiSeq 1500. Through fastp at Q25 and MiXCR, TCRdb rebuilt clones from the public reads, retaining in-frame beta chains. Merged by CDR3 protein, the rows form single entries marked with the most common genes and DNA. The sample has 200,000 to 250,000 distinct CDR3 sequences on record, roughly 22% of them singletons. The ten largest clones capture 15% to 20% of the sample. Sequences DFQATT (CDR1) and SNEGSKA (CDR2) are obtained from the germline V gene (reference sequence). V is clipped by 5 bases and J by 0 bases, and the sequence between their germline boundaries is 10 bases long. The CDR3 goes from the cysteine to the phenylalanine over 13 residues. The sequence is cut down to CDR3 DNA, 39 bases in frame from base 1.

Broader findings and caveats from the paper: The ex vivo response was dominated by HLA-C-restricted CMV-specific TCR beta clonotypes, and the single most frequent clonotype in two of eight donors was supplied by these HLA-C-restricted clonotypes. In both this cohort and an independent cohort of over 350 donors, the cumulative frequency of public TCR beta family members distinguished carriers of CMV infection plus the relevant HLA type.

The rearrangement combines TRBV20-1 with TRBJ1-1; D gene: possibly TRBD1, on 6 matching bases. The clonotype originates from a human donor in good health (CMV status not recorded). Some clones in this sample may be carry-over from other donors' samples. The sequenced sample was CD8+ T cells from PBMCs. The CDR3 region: CSAAGQLNTEAFF. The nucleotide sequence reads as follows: TGCAGTGCTGCTGGACAGTTGAACACTGAAGCTTTCTTT.